The 11 T cell receptor beta chains in this list originate from one sample, sequenced in a study of CD8 T cells in Susac syndrome. Reverse transcription of about 0.45 to 1 ug RNA used random hexamers. Each CDR3 protein gets one entry after TCRdb re-called the immunoSEQ multiplex PCR reads with MiXCR. The sample holds under 85,000 distinct CDR3 sequences, 85% to 95% seen once. The material sequenced was CD8+ T cells from PBMCs. These receptors originate from a human donor with multiple sclerosis.

The chain is built from TRBV7-3 and TRBJ2-7, with D possibly being TRBD2 (6 bases). This CDR3 region has 15 residues. Trimming removed 5 bases at V and 2 bases at J, with 16 bases between. Germline V gene data show CDR1 as SGHTA and CDR2 as FQGTGA. CDR3: CASSAGGESPYEQYF. In DNA form, the CDR3 reads TGTGCCAGCAGCGCCGGCGGGGAAAGTCCCTACGAGCAGTACTTC.

In this sample, this clonotype turned up once. This chain uses TRBV7-9 with TRBJ2-5, with 13 bases lining up with TRBD2. The V gene's germline CDR1 is SEHNR and CDR2 FQNEAQ (reference sequence). V lost 4 bases to trimming and J lost 1 base; unmatched junction nucleotides: 0. CDR3 length: 15 residues. The CDR3 loop is CASSWTSGGQETQYF. The CDR3 bases are TGTGCCAGCAGCTGGACTAGCGGGGGCCAAGAGACCCAGTACTTC. The full variable domain, rest sourced from reference TRBV7-9 and TRBJ2-5, is DTGVSQNPRHKITKRGQNVTFRCDPISEHNRLYWYRQTLGQGPEFLTYFQNEAQLEKSRLLSDRFSAERPKGSFSTLEIQRTEQGDSAMYLCASSWTSGGQETQYFGPGTRLLVL.

This rearrangement joins TRBV7-9 to TRBJ2-3; D gene ambiguous. The CDR3 extends over 15 amino acids. Germline V lookup: CDR1 SEHNR, CDR2 FQNEAQ (reference sequence). Trimming removed 1 base at V and 1 base at J, with 9 bases between. The CDR3 spells CASSLVTYRTDTQYF. In nucleotides, the CDR3 is TGTGCCAGCAGCTTAGTCACGTACCGCACAGATACGCAGTATTTT.

This chain links TRBV9 with TRBJ2-2; D gene uncertain. V lost 0 bases, J lost 6 bases, and 6 bases lay in between. Germline V lookup: CDR1 SGDLS, CDR2 YYNGEE. CDR3 length: 13 amino acids. The CDR3 sequence: CASSVVASGELFF. The CDR3 bases are TGTGCCAGCAGCGTAGTTGCGTCCGGGGAGCTGTTTTTT.

This chain connects TRBV12-3 or TRBV12-4 to TRBJ1-1; D is unresolved. The CDR3 totals 14 residues. The germline V and J ends were trimmed by 8 bases and 0 bases, with 13 bases remaining between them. The CDR3 loop is CASFNSGVNTEAFF. The DNA for the CDR3 is TGTGCCAGCTTTAACTCGGGAGTGAACACTGAAGCTTTCTTT.

The rearrangement links TRBV5-4 to TRBJ2-5, with 7 bases matching TRBD2. The germline gives CDR1 SGHNT, CDR2 YYREEE (reference sequence). The junction had 3 bases not matched to a gene; V was cut back by 6 bases and J by 1 base. This CDR3 is built from 13 residues. CDR3 in DNA: TGTGCCAGCAACCCGGGGGGCCAAGAGACCCAGTACTTC. This translates into CASNPGGQETQYF. Looking up the rest from reference TRBV5-4 and TRBJ2-5 gives the full variable domain: ETGVTQSPTHLIKTRGQQVTLRCSSQSGHNTVSWYQQALGQGPQFIFQYYREEENGRGNFPPRFSGLQFPNYSSELNVNALELDDSALYLCASNPGGQETQYFGPGTRLLVL.

This clonotype was seen only once. This chain joins TRBV24-1 and TRBJ1-5; D is possibly TRBD1 (5 bases). The germline V gene encodes CDR1 KGHDR and CDR2 SFDVKD. CDR3 length equals 13 residues. The V end lost 2 bases, the J end lost 7 bases, and 8 bases lay between the germline ends. In nucleotides, the CDR3 is TGTGCCACCAGTGATTCCAGGGCCCAGCCCCAGCATTTT. This encodes CATSDSRAQPQHF.

This chain joins TRBV27 and TRBJ2-5, with D perhaps assigned TRBD1 or TRBD2 (5 bases each). The CDR3 length is 13 residues. CDR1 MNHEY and CDR2 SMNVEV come from the germline V gene (reference sequence). Trimming removed 1 base from V and 2 bases from J, with 5 bases in between. CDR3 residues: CASSLWGQETQYF. The CDR3 DNA reads as TGTGCCAGCAGTTTATGGGGGCAAGAGACCCAGTACTTC.

V gene TRBV7-3 combines with J gene TRBJ2-1; weak D call: TRBD2 (5 bases). The CDR3 has 13 residues. Trimming shortened V by 4 bases and J by 2 bases, and 6 bases separated the two germline ends. Per the germline V gene, CDR1 is SGHTA and CDR2 is FQGTGA. As DNA, the CDR3 is TGTGCCAGCAGCTCCGGGGCCTACAATGAGCAGTTCTTC. This codes for CASSSGAYNEQFF.

A few counts support this clonotype. The V call is TRBV6-4, the J call TRBJ2-1; D might be TRBD1 or TRBD2, each matching 5 bases. Germline V gene data show CDR1 as MRHNA and CDR2 as SNTAGT. With 0 bases removed from V and 3 bases from J, the gap between germline ends came to 6 bases. The CDR3 is 14 amino acids. This CDR3 is CASSDSGGYNEQFF. The DNA of the CDR3 is TGTGCCAGCAGTGACTCTGGGGGCTACAATGAGCAGTTCTTC.

The chain joins TRBV6-6 to TRBJ2-1, with D maybe TRBD2 (5 bases). This CDR3 has 13 residues. The germline V and J ends were trimmed by 0 bases and 7 bases, with 7 bases remaining between them. Germline V CDR1 and CDR2: MNHNY, SVGAGI (reference sequence). The CDR3 region has the DNA TGTGCCAGCAGTTACTCATCGGGGAATGAGCAGTTCTTC. It specifies CASSYSSGNEQFF.